This passage covers 26 T cell receptor beta chains from one sample sequenced in a study of shared clonotypes between healthy human individuals. Using immunoSEQ multiplex PCR, the repertoire was profiled, and TCRdb retains in-frame clones only, with some absent. This table holds hundreds of thousands of clones, around 78% found once. The sequenced sample was PBMCs. The source is a woman between 40 and 50 years old in good health. Some clones in this sample may be carry-over from other donors' samples.

This chain uses TRBV25-1 with TRBJ2-5; D may be TRBD1 or TRBD2 (5 bases each). V lost 3 bases, J lost 1 base, and 12 bases lay in between. The germline V gene encodes CDR1 MGHDK and CDR2 SYGVNS. The CDR3 loop spans 15 amino acids. CDR3 region: CASSDKLGTQETQYF. DNA for the CDR3: TGTGCCAGCAGTGATAAGTTAGGGACCCAAGAGACCCAGTACTTC. Together with reference TRBV25-1 and TRBJ2-5, the CDR3 gives the full variable domain: EADIYQTPRYLVIGTGKKITLECSQTMGHDKMYWYQQDPGMELHLIHYSYGVNSTEKGDLSSESTVSRIRTEHFPLTLESARPSHTSQYLCASSDKLGTQETQYFGPGTRLLVL.

The sample holds many counts of this clone. This chain uses TRBV2 with TRBJ1-5; unclear D gene. Germline loops: CDR1 SNHLY, CDR2 FYNNEI. This CDR3 spans 14 amino acids. Trimming removed 4 bases at V and 5 bases at J, with 12 bases between. The DNA for the CDR3 is TGTGCCAGCAGTGGAAGGGCCCGCGATCAGCCCCAGCATTTT. It is translated as CASSGRARDQPQHF.

This clone was detected only a few times. The chain combines TRBV6-1 with TRBJ1-2; 11 bases match TRBD1. The CDR3 length is 16 residues. V shed 3 bases, J shed 6 bases, and the junction held 9 bases outside the gene matches. CDR1 is MNHNS and CDR2 is SASEGT in the germline V gene. The CDR3 is CASSDPSDRGLNGYTF. CDR3 bases: TGTGCCAGCAGTGACCCGTCGGACAGGGGGCTTAATGGCTACACCTTC.

This chain connects TRBV28 to TRBJ2-5; the match to TRBD1 covers 9 bases. The DNA matches TRBJ2-7 better at its end, which makes the J call doubtful. Per the germline V gene, CDR1 is MDHEN and CDR2 is SYDVKM. CDR3 length: 16 residues. The CDR3 nucleotides are TGTGCCAGCAGGACAGGGGGGACAGGACGAGCCTACGAGCAGTACTTC. It translates to CASRTGGTGRAYEQYF.

V usage is TRBV4-2 and J usage is TRBJ1-2, with TRBD1 matching over 11 bases. The CDR3 has 15 amino acids. CDR1 is LGHNA, CDR2 YNFKEQ, per germline. Unmatched junction bases numbered 4, after V lost 3 bases and J lost 4 bases. The CDR3 region is CASSQAGQGAYGYTF. The CDR3 nucleotides are TGTGCCAGCAGCCAGGCCGGACAGGGGGCCTATGGCTACACCTTC.

This chain uses TRBV5-1 with TRBJ2-2; D unclear. CDR1 is SGHRS and CDR2 is YFSETQ in the germline V gene. The V end was cut by 4 bases, the J end by 1 base, with 11 bases between. This CDR3 comprises 15 residues. The CDR3 DNA reads as TGCGCCAGCAGCGCCACCGCAGAGAACACCGGGGAGCTGTTTTTT. Protein product: CASSATAENTGELFF.

As DNA, the CDR3 is TGTGCCACCAGCAGAGTTTCAGACTCCTACGAGCAGTACTTC. It encodes CATSRVSDSYEQYF. This rearrangement joins TRBV15 to TRBJ2-7; D gene unclear. The CDR3 runs to 14 residues. The germline gives CDR1 LNHNV, CDR2 YYDKDF (reference sequence). V gave up 1 base and J gave up 0 bases, with 7 bases separating them.

As to this clone: Other DNA variants within this sample encode the same CDR3. The rearrangement joins TRBV7-2 to TRBJ2-5; 7 bases are shared with TRBD1. Germline V gene lookup returns CDR1 SGHTA and CDR2 FQGNSA. CDR3 length: 13 residues. V trimming: 6 bases; J trimming: 5 bases; junction bases outside the gene matches: 6. Written as DNA, the CDR3 is TGTGCCAGCAGTCGAGGGGGCGAGGAGACCCAGTACTTC. Residues: CASSRGGEETQYF.

The chain carries TRBV5-1 and TRBJ2-3; D is ambiguous. Germline lookup yields CDR1 SGHRS and CDR2 YFSETQ. V shed 1 base and J shed 3 bases, with 12 bases lying between them. CDR3 length: 15 residues. The CDR3 reads CASSLSDYRTDTQYF. The DNA for the CDR3 is TGCGCCAGCAGCTTGAGCGATTACCGGACAGATACGCAGTATTTT.

The CDR3 protein is CASSVDPGTVPGNTIYF. Here the CDR3 DNA reads TGTGCCAGCAGCGTAGACCCCGGGACAGTCCCTGGAAACACCATATATTTT. V is TRBV9 and J is TRBJ1-3, with 7 bases fitting TRBD1. The germline V gene has CDR1 SGDLS and CDR2 YYNGEE. The CDR3 length is 17 residues. After removal of 0 bases from V and 2 bases from J, the junction contained 8 bases not matched to a gene. Combining the CDR3 with reference TRBV9 and TRBJ1-3 gives the whole variable domain DSGVTQTPKHLITATGQRVTLRCSPRSGDLSVYWYQQSLDQGLQFLIQYYNGEERAKGNILERFSAQQFPDLHSELNLSSLELGDSALYFCASSVDPGTVPGNTIYFGEGSWLTVV.

The rearrangement links TRBV7-8 to TRBJ2-5; 12 bases are a match to TRBD1. The junction had 5 bases not matched to a gene; V was cut back by 5 bases and J by 4 bases. CDR1 is SGHVS, CDR2 FQNEAQ, per germline. This CDR3 has 15 amino acids. The CDR3 region has the DNA TGTGCCAGCAGCCCCGGGACAGGGGGCGCAGAGACCCAGTACTTC. Its translation: CASSPGTGGAETQYF.

The chain carries TRBV7-9 and TRBJ2-1, with 13 positions matching TRBD2. This CDR3 spans 16 amino acids. Germline trimming cut 1 base from V and 8 bases from J; bases unmatched to any gene: 5. Germline assignment: CDR1 SEHNR and CDR2 FQNEAQ (reference sequence). Here the CDR3 DNA reads TGTGCCAGCAGCTTAGGACTAGCGGGAGGTATAGATGAGCAGTTCTTC. This codes for CASSLGLAGGIDEQFF.

In DNA form, the CDR3 reads TGCGCCAGCAGACCGGGGACTAGCGGGAGCTTGGAGACCCAGTACTTC. As protein: CASRPGTSGSLETQYF. The rearrangement joins TRBV23-1 to TRBJ2-5; 14 nucleotides align to TRBD2. TRBV23-1 is sorted into the ORF group, with uncertain function. The CDR3 length is 16 residues. The V segment lost 6 bases and the J segment 5 bases; nucleotides outside the gene matches: 8.

Only one count was recorded for this clone. This chain joins TRBV5-4 and TRBJ2-2; no firm D call. The CDR3 length is 12 residues. The germline V gene has CDR1 SGHNT and CDR2 YYREEE (reference sequence). V was pared by 2 bases and J by 8 bases, with 7 bases between. The CDR3 is CASSFAPGELFF. The CDR3, as DNA: TGTGCCAGCAGCTTTGCTCCTGGGGAGCTGTTTTTT.

This clone occurred a few times. The chain links TRBV28 to TRBJ2-3, with 9 bases fitting TRBD2. The germline V gene has CDR1 MDHEN and CDR2 SYDVKM. CDR3 length: 14 amino acids. The junction had 3 bases not matched to a gene; V was cut back by 8 bases and J by 0 bases. The CDR3, as DNA: TGTGCCAGCTTTAGCGGGAGCAGCACAGATACGCAGTATTTT. It codes for CASFSGSSTDTQYF.

CDR3 protein: CASSLPIPSNQPQHF. As DNA, the CDR3 is TGTGCCAGCAGTTTACCTATTCCAAGCAATCAGCCCCAGCATTTT. This chain links TRBV28 with TRBJ1-5; D unresolved. The CDR3 has 15 amino acids. CDR1 and CDR2 (germline): MDHEN, SYDVKM. Trimming shortened V by 2 bases and J by 1 base, and 9 bases separated the two germline ends.

This clone was observed at least ten times. The chain uses TRBV25-1 and TRBJ2-1; D unclear. This CDR3 spans 13 amino acids. Germline loops: CDR1 MGHDK, CDR2 SYGVNS. The V gene lost 4 bases and the J gene lost 7 bases, with 11 bases spanning the gap. The CDR3, as DNA: TGTGCCAGCAGTGCTTCCCCTGGGAATGAGCAGTTCTTC. The encoded protein is CASSASPGNEQFF.

A note on this clone: Being one base from a much bigger clone, this may be a read error. V is TRBV13 and J is TRBJ1-1; tentatively, D is TRBD1 (5 bases). The germline CDR1 and CDR2 sequences are PRHDT and FYEKMQ (reference sequence). This CDR3 spans 16 amino acids. The V end lost 4 bases, the J end lost 5 bases, and 20 bases lay between the germline ends. The CDR3 DNA follows: TGTGCCAGCAGCTCGTGCCTTCATAACGGGGGGACTGAAGCTTTCTTT. The encoded protein is CASSSCLHNGGTEAFF.

This chain connects TRBV5-1 to TRBJ2-2, with D possibly TRBD2 on 5 matching bases. Trimming removed 0 bases at V and 7 bases at J, with 10 bases between. The CDR3 covers 14 residues. Germline V gene data show CDR1 as SGHRS and CDR2 as YFSETQ. The CDR3 here is CASSLGYGDGELFF. Here the CDR3 DNA reads TGCGCCAGCAGCTTGGGTTACGGGGACGGGGAGCTGTTTTTT.

The chain recombines TRBV5-1 with TRBJ2-5; 11 positions agree with TRBD2. The CDR3 contains 15 residues. Germline V gives CDR1 SGHRS, CDR2 YFSETQ. The V and J ends lost 0 bases and 3 bases, in that order; junction bases with no gene match: 1. CDR3 residues: CASSLDSGREETQYF. The CDR3 DNA follows: TGCGCCAGCAGCTTGGATAGCGGGAGGGAAGAGACCCAGTACTTC.

The gene calls are TRBV18 and TRBJ2-1; D is unresolved. V was clipped by 6 bases and J by 4 bases, with 10 bases between them. This CDR3 contains 13 residues. Germline V gene lookup returns CDR1 KGHSH and CDR2 LQKENI. In nucleotides, the CDR3 is TGTGCCAGCTCGCCCGACTCTTACAATGAGCAGTTCTTC. This codes for CASSPDSYNEQFF.

This chain joins TRBV28 and TRBJ1-2, with 7 positions matching TRBD1. CDR3 length: 13 residues. Germline V gene sequence: CDR1 MDHEN, CDR2 SYDVKM. Germline trimming cut 8 bases from V and 4 bases from J; bases unmatched to any gene: 7. CDR3 nucleotides: TGTGCCAGCTCGATCGGGACAGCCTATGGCTACACCTTC. It encodes CASSIGTAYGYTF.

The chain couples TRBV5-4 to TRBJ2-3; 7 nucleotides line up with TRBD1. Germline-derived CDR1 and CDR2 are SGHNT and YYREEE (reference sequence). V trimming: 0 bases; J trimming: 2 bases; junction bases outside the gene matches: 3. The CDR3 length is 15 residues. Written as DNA, the CDR3 is TGTGCCAGCAGCTTGGGGGGACAGCCCACAGATACGCAGTATTTT. Protein sequence: CASSLGGQPTDTQYF. Full variable domain (remainder filled in from reference TRBV5-4 and TRBJ2-3): ETGVTQSPTHLIKTRGQQVTLRCSSQSGHNTVSWYQQALGQGPQFIFQYYREEENGRGNFPPRFSGLQFPNYSSELNVNALELDDSALYLCASSLGGQPTDTQYFGPGTRLTVL.

The CDR3 protein is CASSLWALSGSFIYEQYF. DNA for the CDR3: TGTGCCAGCAGCTTGTGGGCTCTTAGCGGGAGCTTCATCTACGAGCAGTACTTC. V usage is TRBV11-2 and J usage is TRBJ2-7; 9 bases align to TRBD2. The CDR3 runs to 18 residues. Germline CDR1 reads SGHAT; CDR2 reads FQNNGV. The ends lost 3 bases at V and 3 bases at J; junction bases unmatched: 15.

This clone was seen many times. This rearrangement joins TRBV5-6 to TRBJ2-3, with D possibly matching TRBD2 (6 bases). Germline CDR1 is SGHDT and CDR2 is YYEEEE. V was shortened by 3 bases and J by 4 bases, with 12 bases between the two germline ends. This CDR3 spans 14 amino acids. CDR3 region: CASSYGLMADTQYF. CDR3 DNA: TGTGCCAGCAGCTACGGACTAATGGCAGATACGCAGTATTTT.

The gene calls are TRBV14 and TRBJ2-1; TRBD2 aligns across 7 bases. J lost 9 bases, V lost 2 bases, and 19 bases had no gene match. The CDR3 sequence is 18 residues long. Germline CDR1 is SGHDN and CDR2 is FVKESK. This chain's CDR3 is CASSQNPLMAGVACEQFF. For the CDR3, the DNA is TGTGCCAGCAGCCAAAACCCCTTGATGGCGGGAGTAGCCTGTGAGCAGTTCTTC.